These 11 T cell receptor beta chains were all obtained from the same sample, sequenced in a study of blood T cell repertoires in COVID-19. The table came from immunoSEQ multiplex PCR; TCRdb's copy has only in-frame clones and leaves some out. The sample carries tens of thousands of clones, around nine tenths recorded once. Sequenced material: peripheral blood. The source of these receptors is a woman at least 80 years old with acute or convalescent COVID-19.

The chain is built from TRBV5-4 and TRBJ2-3; 10 bases fit TRBD2. Trimming removed 3 bases from V and 6 bases from J; junction bases left unmatched: 7. Germline CDR1 is SGHNT and CDR2 is YYREEE (reference sequence). The CDR3 totals 15 residues. CDR3 sequence reads: CASSSVERGGDTQYF. CDR3 DNA: TGTGCCAGCAGCTCAGTGGAGCGGGGGGGCGATACGCAGTATTTT.

The chain links TRBV19 to TRBJ2-1; a possible D gene is TRBD2 (5 bases). V shed 8 bases and J shed 7 bases, with 24 bases lying between them. The length of the CDR3 is 16 residues. Germline values: CDR1 LNHDA, CDR2 SQIVND (reference sequence). The CDR3 coding sequence is TGTGCCAGTCACCCTGTGGGGAGATTGGGTAGGAATGAGCAGTTCTTC. Translation: CASHPVGRLGRNEQFF. Together with reference TRBV19 and TRBJ2-1, the CDR3 gives the full variable domain: DGGITQSPKYLFRKEGQNVTLSCEQNLNHDAMYWYRQDPGQGLRLIYYSQIVNDFQKGDIAEGYSVSREKKESFPLTVTSAQKNPTAFYLCASHPVGRLGRNEQFFGPGTRLTVL.

This sequence joins TRBV3-1 (or the pseudogene TRBV3-2) and TRBJ2-5; D might be TRBD2 (6 bases). CDR1 is LGHDT and CDR2 is YNNKEL in the germline V gene (reference sequence). This CDR3 has 13 residues. Trimming left V 1 base short and J 4 bases short, with 7 bases between. CDR3 sequence: CASSQVRGETQYF. The CDR3 nucleotides read TGTGCCAGCAGCCAAGTGCGGGGAGAGACCCAGTACTTC.

CDR3 coding DNA: TGTGCCAGCAGTGAAGCGCGGAATCGGGAGACCCAGTACTTC. This sequence encodes CASSEARNRETQYF. The chain employs TRBV6-1 and TRBJ2-5; D ambiguous. The CDR3 contains 14 residues. V was trimmed by 0 bases and J by 5 bases, leaving 10 bases between them. Germline loops: CDR1 MNHNS, CDR2 SASEGT.

CDR3 nucleotides: TGTGCCACCAGGGGGGAAGGACGCTCTGGAAACACCATATATTTT. Its protein is CATRGEGRSGNTIYF. The rearrangement links TRBV19 to TRBJ1-3; 7 bases are shared with TRBD1. Germline V gives CDR1 LNHDA, CDR2 SQIVND (reference sequence). The J segment lost 0 bases and the V segment lost 10 bases, leaving 9 bases of the junction unmatched. The CDR3 is made up of 15 amino acids.

J is TRBJ1-4 and V is TRBV4-1, with D maybe TRBD1 (5 bases). The V and J ends lost 3 bases and 4 bases respectively, with 12 bases between them. Germline CDR1 reads MGHRA; CDR2 reads YSYEKL. The CDR3 contains 15 residues. CDR3 residues: CASSHRDSNNEKLFF. The CDR3, as DNA: TGCGCCAGCAGCCATCGGGACTCTAATAATGAAAAACTGTTTTTT.

This rearrangement joins TRBV5-1 to TRBJ1-3, with D hard to call. Germline lookup yields CDR1 SGHRS and CDR2 YFSETQ. This CDR3 has 15 amino acids. Trimming took off 1 base at V and 2 bases at J, with 10 bases between the two ends. This chain's CDR3 is CASSLIPGAGNTIYF. In DNA form, the CDR3 reads TGCGCCAGCAGCTTGATTCCCGGGGCTGGAAACACCATATATTTT. Full variable domain (rest looked up from reference TRBV5-1 and TRBJ1-3): KAGVTQTPRYLIKTRGQQVTLSCSPISGHRSVSWYQQTPGQGLQFLFEYFSETQRNKGNFPGRFSGRQFSNSRSEMNVSTLELGDSALYLCASSLIPGAGNTIYFGEGSWLTVV.

V and J are TRBV4-1 and TRBJ1-5, with D perhaps TRBD1 (5 bases). Between the trimmed V and J ends, which lost 1 base and 1 base, there was a span of 5 bases. The CDR3 runs 14 residues. The germline CDR1 and CDR2 sequences are MGHRA and YSYEKL. CDR3 coding DNA: TGCGCCAGCAGCCAAGGACAGAGCAATCAGCCCCAGCATTTT. It translates to CASSQGQSNQPQHF.

This chain joins TRBV14 and TRBJ2-3, with unresolved D. The CDR3 is 13 amino acids. Per germline, CDR1 SGHDN and CDR2 FVKESK. Trimming removed 3 bases from V and 1 base from J, with 5 bases in between. CDR3: CASSHLGTDTQYF. The CDR3, as DNA: TGTGCCAGCAGCCACCTTGGCACAGATACGCAGTATTTT.

The chain is built from TRBV7-9 and TRBJ2-3; D ambiguous. V lost 0 bases and J lost 4, with 11 bases in between. The CDR3 spans 15 residues. The germline gives CDR1 SEHNR, CDR2 FQNEAQ (reference sequence). CDR3 amino acids: CASSLAAGYSDTQYF. The CDR3 DNA is TGTGCCAGCAGCTTAGCGGCCGGGTATTCAGATACGCAGTATTTT.

This clone came up once. This rearrangement joins TRBV7-9 to TRBJ2-2; D possibly corresponds to TRBD1 (7 bases). This CDR3 comprises 16 residues. The germline V and J ends were trimmed by 10 bases and 1 base, with 19 bases remaining between them. Germline V CDR1 and CDR2: SEHNR, FQNEAQ (reference sequence). CDR3 coding DNA: TGTGCCAACTTTGCCAGGGGGGATGTGAACACCGGGGAGCTGTTTTTT. Protein sequence: CANFARGDVNTGELFF. Full variable domain (outside the CDR3, taken from reference TRBV7-9 and TRBJ2-2): DTGVSQNPRHKITKRGQNVTFRCDPISEHNRLYWYRQTLGQGPEFLTYFQNEAQLEKSRLLSDRFSAERPKGSFSTLEIQRTEQGDSAMYLCANFARGDVNTGELFFGEGSRLTVL.